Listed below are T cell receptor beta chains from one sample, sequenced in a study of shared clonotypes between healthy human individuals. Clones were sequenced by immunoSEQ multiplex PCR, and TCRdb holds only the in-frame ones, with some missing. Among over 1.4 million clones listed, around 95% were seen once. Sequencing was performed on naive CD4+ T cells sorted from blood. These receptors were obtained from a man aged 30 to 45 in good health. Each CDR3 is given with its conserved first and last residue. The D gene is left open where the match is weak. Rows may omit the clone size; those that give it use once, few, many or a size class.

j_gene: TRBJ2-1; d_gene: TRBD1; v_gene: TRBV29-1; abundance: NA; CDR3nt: TGCAGCGCCCACCAGGGGGTTCGATACAATGAGCAGTTCTTC; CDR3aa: CSAHQGVRYNEQFF
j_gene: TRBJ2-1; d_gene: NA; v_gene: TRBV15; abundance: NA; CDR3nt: TGTGCCACCAGCAGAGAGTCGGAGGTATTGGCCCGATTTGAACTCAATGAGCAGTTCTTC; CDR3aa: CATSRESEVLARFELNEQFF
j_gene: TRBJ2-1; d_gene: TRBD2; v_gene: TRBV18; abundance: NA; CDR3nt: TGTGCCAGCTCACCTCTTTCGGGAGGCTCCTACAATGAGCAGTTCTTC; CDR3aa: CASSPLSGGSYNEQFF
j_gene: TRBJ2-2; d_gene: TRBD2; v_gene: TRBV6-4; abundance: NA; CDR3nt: TGTGCCAGCAGTGTACTAGCGGGAGAAACCGGGGAGCTGTTTTTT; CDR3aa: CASSVLAGETGELFF
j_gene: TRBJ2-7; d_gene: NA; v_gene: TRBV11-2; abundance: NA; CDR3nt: TGTGCCAGCAGCTTGGGGCAGGAAGGACGGTGGGAGCAGTACTTC; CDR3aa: CASSLGQEGRWEQYF
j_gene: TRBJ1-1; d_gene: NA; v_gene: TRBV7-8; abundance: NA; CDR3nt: TGTGCCAGCAGCTCCGACATAGGGATCCCTGAAGCTTTCTTT; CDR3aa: CASSSDIGIPEAFF
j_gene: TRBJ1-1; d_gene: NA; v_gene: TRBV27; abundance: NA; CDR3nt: TGTGCCAGCGCAGTTGGGGGGGCGCGGGACACTGAAGCTTTCTTT; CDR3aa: CASAVGGARDTEAFF
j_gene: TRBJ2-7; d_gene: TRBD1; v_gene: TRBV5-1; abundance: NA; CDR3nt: TGCGCCAGCAGCTTGGGACAGGGTAATGACGAGCAGTACTTC; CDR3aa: CASSLGQGNDEQYF
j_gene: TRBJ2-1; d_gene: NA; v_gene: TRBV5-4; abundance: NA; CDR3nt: TGTGCCAGCAGCTTGGACGGAAGCAACAATGAGCAGTTCTTC; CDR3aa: CASSLDGSNNEQFF
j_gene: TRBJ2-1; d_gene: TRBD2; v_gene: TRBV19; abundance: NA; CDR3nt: TGTGCCAGTAGTATAGTATCGGGACTAGCATATAATGAGCAGTTCTTC; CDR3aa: CASSIVSGLAYNEQFF
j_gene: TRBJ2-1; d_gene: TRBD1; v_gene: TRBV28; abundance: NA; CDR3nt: TGTGCCAGCACAACGATGGACAGGGGACGCGGTGAGCAGTTCTTC; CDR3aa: CASTTMDRGRGEQFF
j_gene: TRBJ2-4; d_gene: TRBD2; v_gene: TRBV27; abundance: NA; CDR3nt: TGTGCCACCCGTAGCGGGAGTGTTGCCAAAAACATTCAGTACTTC; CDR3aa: CATRSGSVAKNIQYF
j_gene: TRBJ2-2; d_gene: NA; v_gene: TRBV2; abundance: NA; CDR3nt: TGTGCCAGCCACAGGGACACCGGGGAGCTGTTTTTT; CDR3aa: CASHRDTGELFF
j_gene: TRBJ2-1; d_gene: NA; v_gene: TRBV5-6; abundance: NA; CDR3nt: TGTGCCAGCAGGCGCGAGTTGAGTCGTTCGGGGCAGTTCTTC; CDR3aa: CASRRELSRSGQFF
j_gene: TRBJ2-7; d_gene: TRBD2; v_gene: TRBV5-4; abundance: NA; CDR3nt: TGTGCCAGCAGCTTGCCGGGAGGTGGTATCGACGAGCAGTACTTC; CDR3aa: CASSLPGGGIDEQYF
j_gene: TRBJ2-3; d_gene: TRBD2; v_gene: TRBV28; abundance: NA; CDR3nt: TGTGCCAGCAGCCAGGCGGGAGGGAGCACAGATACGCAGTATTTT; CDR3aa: CASSQAGGSTDTQYF
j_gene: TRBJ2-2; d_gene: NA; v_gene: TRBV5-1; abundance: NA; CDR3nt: TGCGCCAGCAGCAGAGGGCCTACTACCGGGGAGCTGTTTTTT; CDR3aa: CASSRGPTTGELFF
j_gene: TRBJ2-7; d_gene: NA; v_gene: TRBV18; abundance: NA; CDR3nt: TGTGCCAGCTCACCGGCTAACGAGCAGTACTTC; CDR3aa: CASSPANEQYF
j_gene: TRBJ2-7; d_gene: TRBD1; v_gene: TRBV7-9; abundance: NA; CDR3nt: TGTGCCAGCAGCTCATGGACAGGGGGCTCCGAGCAGTACTTC; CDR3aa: CASSSWTGGSEQYF
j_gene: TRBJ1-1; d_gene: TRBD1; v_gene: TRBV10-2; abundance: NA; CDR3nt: TGCGCCAGCAGTGAGTCGAATCTGAGAGGGTACAGGGGCGCTGAAGCTTTCTTT; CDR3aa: CASSESNLRGYRGAEAFF
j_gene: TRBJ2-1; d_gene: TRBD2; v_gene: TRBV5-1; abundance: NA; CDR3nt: TGCGCCAGCAGCTTGGTTCTAGCGGGAGATTATGAGCAGTTCTTC; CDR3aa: CASSLVLAGDYEQFF
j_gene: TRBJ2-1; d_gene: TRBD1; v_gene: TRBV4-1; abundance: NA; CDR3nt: TGCGCCAGCAGCCAAGATAACAGGGGGTTCGGTGAGCAGTTCTTC; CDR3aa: CASSQDNRGFGEQFF
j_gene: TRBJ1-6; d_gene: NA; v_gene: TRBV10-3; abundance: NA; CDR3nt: TGTGCCAGTACCGGGGAGCCCAATTCACCCCTCCACTTT; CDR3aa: CASTGEPNSPLHF
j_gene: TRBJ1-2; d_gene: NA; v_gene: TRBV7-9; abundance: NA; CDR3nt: TGTGCCAGCAGCTTATCCGGGAATCGTGGCTACACCTTC; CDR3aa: CASSLSGNRGYTF
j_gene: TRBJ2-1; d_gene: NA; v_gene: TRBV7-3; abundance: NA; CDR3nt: TGTGCCAGCAGCTCCTTAGTGGGAGCTGTTTACAATGAGCAGTTCTTC; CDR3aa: CASSSLVGAVYNEQFF
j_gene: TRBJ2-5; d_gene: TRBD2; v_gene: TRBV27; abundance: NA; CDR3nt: TGTGCCAGCAGTTTATTTGGACTAGCGGGAGCGGGTCAAGAGACCCAGTACTTC; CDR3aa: CASSLFGLAGAGQETQYF
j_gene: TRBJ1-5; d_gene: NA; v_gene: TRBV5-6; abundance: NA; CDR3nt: TGTGCCAGCAAGAGCCGGGACACTAATCAGCCCCAGCATTTT; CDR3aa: CASKSRDTNQPQHF
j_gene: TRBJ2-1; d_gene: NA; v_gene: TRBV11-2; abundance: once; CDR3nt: TGTGCCAGCAGCACGACCGTTGAGCAGTTCTTC; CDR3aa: CASSTTVEQFF
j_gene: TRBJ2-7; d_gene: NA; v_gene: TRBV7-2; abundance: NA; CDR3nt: TGTGCCAGCAGCAGACAGAGCCAATCGACGGAGCAGTACTTC; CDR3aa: CASSRQSQSTEQYF
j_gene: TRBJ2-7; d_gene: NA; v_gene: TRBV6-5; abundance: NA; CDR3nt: TGTGCCAGCAGTTACACGGGAACCGCGAGCGAGCAGTACTTC; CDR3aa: CASSYTGTASEQYF
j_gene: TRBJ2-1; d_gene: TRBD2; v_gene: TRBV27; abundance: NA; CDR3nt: TGTGCCAGCAGTCATATAGCGGGAGTGCCCTACAATGAGCAGTTCTTC; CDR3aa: CASSHIAGVPYNEQFF
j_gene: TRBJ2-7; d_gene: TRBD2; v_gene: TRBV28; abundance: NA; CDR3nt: TGTGCCAGCAGTTCCGGGACTAGCGGGGGACGATTGTATAAGCAGTACTTC; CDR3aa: CASSSGTSGGRLYKQYF
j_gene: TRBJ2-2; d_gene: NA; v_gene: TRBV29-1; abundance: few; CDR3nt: TGCAGCGTAGGTCAGACAAACACCGGGGAGCTGTTTTTT; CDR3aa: CSVGQTNTGELFF
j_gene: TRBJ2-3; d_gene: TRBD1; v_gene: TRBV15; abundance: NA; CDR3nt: TGTGCCACCAGCAGAGGACAGGGCCCAGATACGCAGTATTTT; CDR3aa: CATSRGQGPDTQYF
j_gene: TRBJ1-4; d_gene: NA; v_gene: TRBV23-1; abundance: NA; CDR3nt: TGCGCCAGCAGCCAACGGACTTATAGCGGTGAAAAACTGTTTTTT; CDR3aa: CASSQRTYSGEKLFF
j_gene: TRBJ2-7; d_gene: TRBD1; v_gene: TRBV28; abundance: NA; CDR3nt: TGTGCCAGCAGTTTTGGAGGCCGACAGGGGGGGGACGAGCAGTACTTC; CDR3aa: CASSFGGRQGGDEQYF
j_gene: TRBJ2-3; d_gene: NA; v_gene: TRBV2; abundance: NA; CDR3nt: TGTGCCAGCAGCCTAGGTCGTGCGGACCCGCGGGATTTT; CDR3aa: CASSLGRADPRDF
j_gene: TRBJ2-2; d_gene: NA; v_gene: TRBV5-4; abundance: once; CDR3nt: TGTGCCAGCAGCGACCGGGACTTGGGCACCGGGGAGCTGTTTTTT; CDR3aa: CASSDRDLGTGELFF
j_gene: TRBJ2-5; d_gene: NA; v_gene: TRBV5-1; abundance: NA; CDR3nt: TGCGCCAGCAGCGCCACGTTCCAAGAGACCCAGTACTTC; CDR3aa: CASSATFQETQYF
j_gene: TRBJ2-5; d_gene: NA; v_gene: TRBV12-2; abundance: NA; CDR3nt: TGTGCAAGTCGCCAGGGTAGGCAAGAGACCCAGTACTTC; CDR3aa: CASRQGRQETQYF
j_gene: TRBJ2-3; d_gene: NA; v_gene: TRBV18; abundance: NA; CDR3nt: TGTGCCAGCTCTCCGCGGCCGGGCCACCTTGACGGTACGCAGTATTTT; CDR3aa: CASSPRPGHLDGTQYF
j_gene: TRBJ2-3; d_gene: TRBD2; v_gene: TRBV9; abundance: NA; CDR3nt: TGTGCCAGCAGCCTTCGACTAGCCGAGGTAGATACGCAGTATTTT; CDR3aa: CASSLRLAEVDTQYF
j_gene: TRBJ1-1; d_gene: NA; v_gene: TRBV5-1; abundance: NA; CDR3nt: TGCGCCAGCAGCTTGTCGCAGGGGCGAAACACTGAAGCTTTCTTT; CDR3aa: CASSLSQGRNTEAFF
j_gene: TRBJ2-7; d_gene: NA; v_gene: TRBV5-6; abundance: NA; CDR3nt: TGTGCCAGCAGCTTGTTCCGACCTCGGGGCTCCCTACCCTACGAGCAGTACTTC; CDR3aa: CASSLFRPRGSLPYEQYF
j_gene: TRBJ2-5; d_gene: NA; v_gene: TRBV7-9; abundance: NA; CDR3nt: TGTGCCAGCAGTCTTCGGAAAGAGACCCAGTACTTC; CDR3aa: CASSLRKETQYF
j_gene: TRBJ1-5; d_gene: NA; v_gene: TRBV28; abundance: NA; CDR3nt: TGTGCCAGCACCGAGACACCCAATCAGCCCCAGCATTTT; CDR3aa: CASTETPNQPQHF
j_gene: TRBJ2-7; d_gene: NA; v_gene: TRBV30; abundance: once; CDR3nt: TGTGCCTGGAGTTTATCCGGGCTCCCCTACGAGCAGTACTTC; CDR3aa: CAWSLSGLPYEQYF
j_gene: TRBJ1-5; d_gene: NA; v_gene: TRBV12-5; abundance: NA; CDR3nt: TGTGCTAGTGGTTTGGGGCTCGGGGGCGGGGGAGACAATCAGCCCCAGCATTTT; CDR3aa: CASGLGLGGGGDNQPQHF
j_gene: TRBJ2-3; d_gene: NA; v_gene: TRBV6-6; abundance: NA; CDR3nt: TGTGCCAGCAGGTCGACTCACGGGAGCACAGATACGCAGTATTTT; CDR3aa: CASRSTHGSTDTQYF
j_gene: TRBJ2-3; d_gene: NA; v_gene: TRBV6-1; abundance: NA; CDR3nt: TGTGCCAGCAGGGAGGGGTCGTTCGACTTAGATACGCAGTATTTT; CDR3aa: CASREGSFDLDTQYF
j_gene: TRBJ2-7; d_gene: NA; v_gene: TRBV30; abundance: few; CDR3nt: TGTGCCTGGAGTTACACAGGCTACGAGCAGTACTTC; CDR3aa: CAWSYTGYEQYF
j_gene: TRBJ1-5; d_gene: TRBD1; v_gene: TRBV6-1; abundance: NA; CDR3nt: TGTGCCAGCAGTAACAGTCAGGGGGAATATCAGCCCCAGCATTTT; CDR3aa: CASSNSQGEYQPQHF
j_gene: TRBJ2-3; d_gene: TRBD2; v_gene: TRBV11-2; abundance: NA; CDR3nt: TGTGCCAGCAGCTTTAGCCGACGACTAGCTAAAGCAGATACGCAGTATTTT; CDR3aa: CASSFSRRLAKADTQYF
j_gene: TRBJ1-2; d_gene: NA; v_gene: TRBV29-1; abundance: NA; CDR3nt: TGCAGCGTTGACGTGGCCCACACCGTGAACTATGGCTACACCTTC; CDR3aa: CSVDVAHTVNYGYTF
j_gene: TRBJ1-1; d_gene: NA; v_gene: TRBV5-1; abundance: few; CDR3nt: TGCGCCAGCAGCTTGATCATGAACACTGAAGCTTTCTTT; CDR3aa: CASSLIMNTEAFF
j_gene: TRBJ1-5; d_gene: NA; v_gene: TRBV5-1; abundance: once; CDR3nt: TGCGCCAGCAGCTTGGGGGAGGTCAATCAGCCCCAGCATTTT; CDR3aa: CASSLGEVNQPQHF
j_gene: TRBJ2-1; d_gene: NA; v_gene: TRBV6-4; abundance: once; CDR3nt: TGTGCCAGCCTCGGGAGTCCAAACCCGGCTAGCCCGAGGATGGACAATGAGCAGTTCTTC; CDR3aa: CASLGSPNPASPRMDNEQFF
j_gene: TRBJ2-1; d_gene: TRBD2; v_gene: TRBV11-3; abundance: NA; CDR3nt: TGTGCCAGCAGCCCTGGAGTAGCGGGAGGGCCCCTCGGTGAGCAGTTCTTC; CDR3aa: CASSPGVAGGPLGEQFF
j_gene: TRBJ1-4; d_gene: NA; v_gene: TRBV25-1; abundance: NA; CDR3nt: TGTGCCAGCAGTGAATACCGGGTAGGGTTAGAAAAACTGTTTTTT; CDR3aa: CASSEYRVGLEKLFF
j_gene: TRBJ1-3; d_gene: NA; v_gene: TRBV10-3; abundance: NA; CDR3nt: TGTGCCATCAGCTCGGGGGTAAGCTCTGGAAACACCATATATTTT; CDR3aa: CAISSGVSSGNTIYF